This TCR beta chain is from a study of control samples from healthy donors and cancer patients. Method: immunoSEQ multiplex PCR; TCRdb's copy keeps in-frame clones and lacks some. Of tens of thousands of clones listed, 88% were seen once; the top ten hold approximately 15%. The CDR3 runs to 15 residues. The germline gives CDR1 SGHRS, CDR2 YFSETQ. V trimming: 4 bases; J trimming: 2 bases; junction bases outside the gene matches: 8. The sequence was collected from an older woman in good health. Sequenced sample: blood. V and J are TRBV5-1 and TRBJ1-1; TRBD1 agrees at 7 bases. Here the CDR3 DNA reads TGCGCCAGCAGCCTAGGGACAGTTACCAACACTGAAGCTTTCTTT. Protein: CASSLGTVTNTEAFF.